Following are 3 T cell receptor beta chains from one sample sequenced in a study of cytomegalovirus exposure and HLA in healthy donors. The PCR had 60 Vbeta and 13 Jbeta primers. TCRdb's copy holds only in-frame clones and misses some; the assay was immunoSEQ multiplex PCR. This sample's table reports 50,000 to 70,000 clones. Material: PBMCs. These receptors originate from a woman in her late teens or twenties in good health and CMV-seronegative.

The chain carries TRBV29-1 and TRBJ1-2; unclear D gene. The CDR3 contains 13 residues. CDR1 and CDR2 (germline): SQVTM, ANQGSEA. V gave up 3 bases and J gave up 7 bases, with 15 bases separating them. CDR3: CSVEFSSSLGYTF. CDR3 DNA: TGCAGCGTTGAGTTTAGCAGCTCCCTTGGCTACACCTTC.

V and J are TRBV19 and TRBJ2-4, with TRBD1 identical over 8 bases. The CDR3 sequence is 14 residues long. V lost 7 bases to trimming and J lost 9 bases; unmatched junction nucleotides: 11. The V gene's germline CDR1 is LNHDA and CDR2 SQIVND (reference sequence). CDR3 loop: CASTGGRGTGIQYF. In DNA form, the CDR3 reads TGTGCCAGTACCGGGGGCCGAGGGACAGGCATTCAGTACTTC.

The CDR3 DNA is TGTGCCAGCAGCTTTAGCGCGGGGAACACTGAAGCTTTCTTT. It translates to CASSFSAGNTEAFF. The chain has TRBV13 and TRBJ1-1; D not resolved. CDR3 length: 14 residues. The germline gives CDR1 PRHDT, CDR2 FYEKMQ (reference sequence). Trimming stripped 3 bases from V and 1 base from J, with 9 bases between.